This T cell receptor beta chain comes out of a study of shared clonotypes between healthy human individuals. Study-wide points: Generally, naive subsets (rather than memory subsets) showed larger estimated richness.

Regarding this clone: Its antigen is undetermined.

The table came from immunoSEQ multiplex PCR; TCRdb's copy has only in-frame clones and leaves some out. Here the sample spans some 1 million clones, under 80% being singletons. V dropped 5 bases and J dropped 7 bases, with 18 bases sitting between them. Germline V lookup: CDR1 SGHTA, CDR2 FQGNSA. This CDR3 is built from 15 residues. This chain connects TRBV7-2 to TRBJ2-1; possible D gene TRBD2, 6 bases. This receptor was identified in a man between 18 and 29 years old in good health. The specimen sequenced was memory CD4+ T cells sorted from blood. Subset indicated: CD45RA-negative fraction. CDR3 nucleotides: TGTGCCAGCAGCCCCCATGGTAGCGGAGGGAATGAGCAGTTCTTC. Translation: CASSPHGSGGNEQFF.